The rows below give T cell receptor beta chains drawn from one sample of a study of metastatic and nonmetastatic thyroid tumors. With MiXCR, TCRdb reprocessed the PCR reads. This table has 39,000 or so clones, over 40% appearing once. Sequenced sample: tumor tissue. These receptors were taken from a male donor with papillary thyroid cancer or a benign thyroid nodule (not recorded which). Some clones in this sample may be carry-over from other donors' samples. Both conserved end residues are part of each CDR3. Fields, in order: clone size, D gene, V gene, J gene, CDR3 protein, CDR3 DNA. D genes are given only for firm matches. Not every row has a clone size; where given, it reads once, few, many or a size class.

.	.	TRBV11-2	TRBJ1-5	CASSLDMRDQPQHF	TGTGCCAGCAGCTTAGATATGCGGGACCAGCCCCAGCATTTT
few	.	TRBV6-1	TRBJ2-7	CASSPGAVRYEQYF	TGTGCCAGCAGTCCCGGGGCGGTCCGGTACGAGCAGTACTTC
.	.	TRBV6-1	TRBJ2-7	CASSPGEAVSYEQYF	TGTGCCAGCAGCCCCGGGGAGGCCGTCTCCTACGAGCAGTACTTC
large	.	TRBV27	TRBJ1-1	CASSLSWAGSTEAFF	TGTGCCAGCAGTTTATCGTGGGCAGGGAGCACTGAAGCTTTCTTT
.	.	TRBV5-6	TRBJ2-3	CASSWVRHTDYTDTQYF	TGTGCCAGCAGCTGGGTGAGGCACACAGACTACACAGATACGCAGTATTTT
once	TRBD2	TRBV20-1	TRBJ2-3	CSARVPSGTRDTQYF	TGCAGTGCTAGAGTCCCCAGCGGGACCCGGGATACGCAGTATTTT
.	TRBD1	TRBV28	TRBJ2-7	CASSFLGQGDYEQYF	TGTGCCAGCAGTTTTCTGGGACAGGGGGACTACGAGCAGTACTTC
.	.	TRBV11-1	TRBJ2-7	CASSPLGAGLYEQYF	TGTGCCAGCAGTCCCCTCGGAGCCGGGCTCTACGAGCAGTACTTC
few	.	TRBV28	TRBJ1-5	CASLLGQGFRQPQHF	TGTGCCAGCTTACTGGGCCAGGGGTTTAGGCAGCCCCAGCATTTT
.	.	TRBV11-1	TRBJ2-2	CASSFPSSGELFF	TGTGCCAGCAGCTTTCCATCCTCCGGGGAGCTGTTTTTT
.	.	TRBV5-1	TRBJ2-5	CASSLVGRQETQYF	TGCGCCAGCAGCTTGGTGGGCAGACAAGAGACCCAGTACTTC
medium-sized	.	TRBV4-1	TRBJ1-2	CASSPANYGYTF	TGCGCCAGCAGCCCAGCTAACTATGGCTACACCTTC
.	TRBD2	TRBV4-1	TRBJ2-7	CASSQERVLAGDSYEQYF	TGCGCCAGCAGCCAAGAACGGGTATTAGCGGGAGACTCCTACGAGCAGTACTTC
few	TRBD1	TRBV19	TRBJ1-1	CASISGGRGDTEAFF	TGTGCCAGTATATCAGGGGGCAGGGGAGACACTGAAGCTTTCTTT
.	.	TRBV7-9	TRBJ2-1	CASSPPPYNEQFF	TGTGCCAGCAGCCCCCCTCCCTACAATGAGCAGTTCTTC
.	.	TRBV20-1	TRBJ1-2	CSAAGLRTNYGYTF	TGCAGTGCCGCCGGACTGAGGACTAACTATGGCTACACCTTC
.	.	TRBV30	TRBJ2-2	CAWSDRDTGELFF	TGTGCCTGGAGTGACAGGGACACCGGGGAGCTGTTTTTT
.	TRBD1	TRBV6-5	TRBJ2-7	CASTYAGTGSYEQYF	TGTGCCAGCACTTACGCCGGGACAGGGTCGTACGAGCAGTACTTC
few	.	TRBV2	TRBJ1-2	CASSRDQAYGYTF	TGTGCCAGCAGTCGCGACCAGGCGTATGGCTACACCTTC
.	.	TRBV11-2	TRBJ2-2	CASSSAVRGGSGELFF	TGTGCCAGCAGCTCCGCGGTGAGGGGAGGTAGCGGGGAGCTGTTTTTT
few	.	TRBV6-1	TRBJ2-5	CASSVAGFETQYF	TGTGCCAGCAGTGTTGCAGGGTTTGAGACCCAGTACTTC
few	.	TRBV27	TRBJ2-7	CASSFQGSYEQYF	TGTGCCAGCAGTTTCCAGGGGTCCTACGAGCAGTACTTC
.	.	TRBV11-1	TRBJ1-2	CASSLGARWAPYGYTF	TGTGCCAGCAGCTTAGGAGCGCGCTGGGCGCCCTATGGCTACACCTTC
few	.	TRBV12-3/TRBV12-4	TRBJ1-2	CASSLEGYGYTF	TGTGCCAGCAGTTTGGAGGGCTATGGCTACACCTTC
.	.	TRBV6-1	TRBJ1-5	CASRVGDQPQHF	TGTGCCAGCAGAGTTGGGGATCAGCCCCAGCATTTT
few	TRBD2	TRBV6-1	TRBJ2-1	CASSEGGYNEQFF	TGTGCCAGCAGTGAGGGAGGGTACAATGAGCAGTTCTTC
few	TRBD1	TRBV7-9	TRBJ2-7	CASSHRDRNYEQYF	TGTGCCAGCAGCCACCGGGACAGGAACTACGAGCAGTACTTC
few	.	TRBV12-3/TRBV12-4	TRBJ2-5	CASSHPTTQETQYF	TGTGCCAGCAGTCACCCGACAACCCAAGAGACCCAGTACTTC
.	TRBD1	TRBV30	TRBJ1-6	CAWSPPTGLNSPLHF	TGTGCCTGGAGTCCTCCGACAGGGTTAAATTCACCCCTCCACTTT
.	.	TRBV11-3	TRBJ2-2	CASSLAGWNTGELFF	TGTGCCAGCAGCTTGGCGGGTTGGAACACCGGGGAGCTGTTTTTT
.	.	TRBV3-1	TRBJ2-1	CASSHPTGTHEDNEQFF	TGTGCCAGCAGCCACCCCACCGGGACACACGAAGACAATGAGCAGTTCTTC
once	.	TRBV7-6	TRBJ2-3	CASSLAGAKGTDTQYF	TGTGCCAGCAGCTTAGCGGGGGCGAAGGGGACAGATACGCAGTATTTT
few	TRBD2	TRBV6-2/TRBV6-3	TRBJ2-1	CASSYPLLAGRNEQFF	TGTGCCAGCAGTTACCCACTACTAGCGGGGAGGAATGAGCAGTTCTTC
.	TRBD1	TRBV20-1	TRBJ1-2	CSARQTGSALVGYTF	TGCAGTGCGCGACAGACAGGGAGTGCATTGGTTGGCTACACCTTC
.	.	TRBV7-3	TRBJ2-3	CASSPGTQTDTQYF	TGTGCCAGCAGCCCTGGGACTCAGACAGATACGCAGTATTTT